Sequencing of this T cell receptor (beta chain) was carried out in a study of beta chain features in type 1 diabetes. Study observations and caveats: Naive, central memory and Treg TCRB repertoires appeared more alike in patients than in healthy donors. People with Type 1 diabetes carried modestly yet significantly shorter TCRB CDR3s in all four CD4+ subsets. Shorter templates might be favored by PCR, equally in patients and controls. When VDJ junctions were examined, type 1 diabetes patients showed fewer insertions and more deletions.

The CDR3 is 16 amino acids. The sample holds a few counts of this clone. Its antigen is undetermined. Expressed TCRB transcripts were sequenced because the entire RNA isolate underwent reverse transcription. The repertoire was sequenced with immunoSEQ multiplex PCR; TCRdb's copy has only in-frame clones and lacks some. The repertoire has around 310,000 clones, about 10% of them found once; the top ten carry 0.015% to 0.02%. This TCR was sampled from a woman aged 30 to 39 in good health. The sequencing sample was made of naive CD4+ T cells from blood. The V and J genes are TRBV21-1 and TRBJ2-3; the DNA was not compared with TRBD2, the D call given in the table. TRBV21-1 is shown as a pseudogene. This chain's CDR3 is CASSKVKREGSDTQYF. The DNA for the CDR3 is TGTGCCAGCAGCAAAGTGAAGCGGGAGGGCTCAGATACGCAGTATTTT.